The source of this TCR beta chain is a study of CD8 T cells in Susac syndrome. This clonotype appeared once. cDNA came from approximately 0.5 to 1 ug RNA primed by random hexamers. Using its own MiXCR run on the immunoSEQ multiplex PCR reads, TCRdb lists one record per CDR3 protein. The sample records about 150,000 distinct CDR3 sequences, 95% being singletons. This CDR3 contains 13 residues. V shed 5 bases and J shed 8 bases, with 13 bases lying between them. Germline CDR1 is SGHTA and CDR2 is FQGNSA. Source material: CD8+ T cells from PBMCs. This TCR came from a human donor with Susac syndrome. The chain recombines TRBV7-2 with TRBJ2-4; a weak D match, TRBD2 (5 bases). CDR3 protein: CASSPDWRDIQYF. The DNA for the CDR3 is TGTGCCAGCAGCCCGGACTGGAGAGACATTCAGTACTTC.